Presented here are 30 T cell receptor beta chains from one specimen sequenced in a study of identical twins. MiXCR, run by TCRdb on the 5' RACE reads, gives a single entry per CDR3 protein. Of 400,000 to 500,000 distinct CDR3 sequences detected, about a fifth appear once; the ten largest clones hold more than 10%. Sequencing was performed on naive T cells sorted from blood. All receptors derive from a man aged 45-65 years in good health.

This clonotype was recorded many times. V usage is TRBV20-1 and J usage is TRBJ2-1; D is perhaps TRBD2 (6 bases). V gave up 1 base and J gave up 8 bases, with 15 bases separating them. This CDR3 is 14 amino acids long. Per germline, CDR1 DFQATT and CDR2 SNEGSKA (reference sequence). CDR3 in DNA: TGCAGTGCTAGAGGAGGTATAGGAGGGGATGAGCAGTTCTTC. Protein product: CSARGGIGGDEQFF.

The chain employs TRBV6-2 or TRBV6-3 and TRBJ2-7, with a possible D match to TRBD1 (6 bases). Germline V gene lookup returns CDR1 MNHEY and CDR2 SVGEGT. The germline V and J ends were trimmed by 5 bases and 5 bases, with 19 bases remaining between them. The CDR3 runs to 15 residues. The CDR3 spells CASSPRTAAVHEQYF. The CDR3 DNA reads as TGTGCCAGCAGTCCTAGGACAGCGGCGGTCCACGAGCAGTACTTC.

This clonotype was seen many times. J is TRBJ2-3 and V is TRBV20-1, with 10 bases matching TRBD2. CDR1 and CDR2 from the germline V gene are DFQATT and SNEGSKA (reference sequence). With V trimmed by 6 bases and J by 7 bases, 10 bases remained unmatched. The CDR3 extends over 14 amino acids. The CDR3 sequence is CSAAQGTSVNTQYF. DNA of the CDR3: TGCAGTGCAGCACAGGGGACTAGCGTAAATACGCAGTATTTT.

This clonotype has a count of ten or more. J is TRBJ1-3 and V is TRBV6-5; possibly TRBD1 for D (5 bases). This CDR3 spans 13 amino acids. Between the trimmed V and J ends, which lost 4 bases and 8 bases, there was a span of 12 bases. Germline V gene sequence: CDR1 MNHEY, CDR2 SVGAGI. The CDR3 DNA sequence: TGTGCCAGCAGTTTTGGGGGTGCAGACACCATATATTTT. It specifies CASSFGGADTIYF.

The chain joins TRBV3-1 to TRBJ2-2; 11 positions agree with TRBD2. With V trimmed by 4 bases and J by 8 bases, 9 bases remained unmatched. The CDR3 totals 16 residues. Germline values: CDR1 LGHDT, CDR2 YNNKEL (reference sequence). The CDR3 region has the DNA TGTGCCAGCAGCCCATACTTGACTAGCGGGGCGGGGGAGCTGTTTTTT. Amino acids: CASSPYLTSGAGELFF. Complete variable domain (other parts from reference TRBV3-1 and TRBJ2-2): DTAVSQTPKYLVTQMGNDKSIKCEQNLGHDTMYWYKQDSKKFLKIMFSYNNKELIINETVPNRFSPKSPDKAHLNLHINSLELGDSAVYFCASSPYLTSGAGELFFGEGSRLTVL.

This clonotype was counted between two and nine times. This rearrangement joins TRBV27 to TRBJ1-4; the D is unclear. Trimming stripped 2 bases from V and 0 bases from J, with 10 bases between. This CDR3 comprises 16 residues. Per the germline V gene, CDR1 is MNHEY and CDR2 is SMNVEV (reference sequence). This chain's CDR3 is CASSLDPQTTNEKLFF. CDR3 coding DNA: TGTGCCAGCAGTTTAGACCCGCAAACAACTAATGAAAAACTGTTTTTT. The full variable domain, with the rest looked up from reference TRBV27 and TRBJ1-4, is EAQVTQNPRYLITVTGKKLTVTCSQNMNHEYMSWYRQDPGLGLRQIYYSMNVEVTDKGDVPEGYKVSRKEKRNFPLILESPSPNQTSLYFCASSLDPQTTNEKLFFGSGTQLSVL.

In nucleotides, the CDR3 is TGTGCCAGCAGCTTAGAATGGGGGGGGACAGAGACCCAGTACTTC. Amino acids: CASSLEWGGTETQYF. The chain has TRBV11-2 and TRBJ2-5; TRBD2 aligns across 7 bases. The CDR3 extends over 15 amino acids. Germline values: CDR1 SGHAT, CDR2 FQNNGV. The V and J ends lost 0 bases and 4 bases, in that order; junction bases with no gene match: 5.

The genes are TRBV29-1 and TRBJ2-4; possibly TRBD1 for D (5 bases). V was pared by 0 bases and J by 5 bases, with 14 bases between. CDR1 is SQVTM, CDR2 ANQGSEA, per germline. The CDR3 runs to 15 residues. For the CDR3, the DNA is TGCAGCGTTGAAGATCAGGAGACAGCTCAAAACATTCAGTACTTC. It is translated as CSVEDQETAQNIQYF.

CDR3 DNA: TGTGCCAGCGCCTCCGGGACTAGCGACCATGAGCAGTTCTTC. Amino acid sequence: CASASGTSDHEQFF. The chain employs TRBV11-3 and TRBJ2-1, with TRBD2 matching over 10 bases. The CDR3 extends over 14 amino acids. J was trimmed by 8 bases and V by 8 bases; bases with no gene match: 9. Germline V gene sequence: CDR1 SGHNT, CDR2 YENEEA.

V usage is TRBV7-3 and J usage is TRBJ2-7, with D maybe TRBD1 (6 bases). CDR3 length equals 13 residues. The V gene's germline CDR1 is SGHTA and CDR2 FQGTGA. V was pared by 2 bases and J by 5 bases, with 10 bases between. DNA for the CDR3: TGTGCCAGCAGCTTAGACAGGACCAACGAGCAGTACTTC. This codes for CASSLDRTNEQYF.

The V call is TRBV5-1, the J call TRBJ1-1, with 7 bases that match TRBD1. This CDR3 is built from 15 residues. From germline, CDR1 is SGHRS and CDR2 YFSETQ. Trimming cost V 4 bases and J 3 bases; bases outside gene matches: 9. The CDR3 region is CASSLTGVGDTEAFF. Here the CDR3 DNA reads TGCGCCAGCAGCCTTACAGGGGTCGGAGACACTGAAGCTTTCTTT.

This chain joins TRBV6-1 and TRBJ2-7; 8 bases are shared with TRBD2. The CDR3 loop spans 17 amino acids. Germline V gene sequence: CDR1 MNHNS, CDR2 SASEGT. V lost 5 bases to trimming and J lost 5 bases; unmatched junction nucleotides: 17. CDR3 protein: CASSPDGLATLLDEQYF. CDR3 DNA sequence: TGTGCCAGCAGTCCTGACGGACTAGCCACCCTACTCGACGAGCAGTACTTC.

The chain is built from TRBV2 and TRBJ1-6, with a tentative D call TRBD1 (5 bases). The CDR3 has 15 residues. V was clipped by 8 bases and J by 7 bases, with 18 bases between them. CDR1 is SNHLY, CDR2 FYNNEI, per germline. CDR3 region: CASFLGRVGNSPLHF. In DNA form, the CDR3 reads TGTGCCAGCTTCCTGGGCAGGGTGGGCAATTCACCCCTCCACTTT.

This clonotype was picked up a small number of times. This chain connects TRBV12-3 or TRBV12-4 to TRBJ2-3; D unresolved. The CDR3 has 15 residues. Trimming left V 7 bases short and J 0 bases short, with 14 bases between. The CDR3 coding sequence is TGTGCCAGCACCCCCATGGCCTTAAGCACAGATACGCAGTATTTT. It codes for CASTPMALSTDTQYF.

This chain uses TRBV27 with TRBJ1-5; TRBD1 matches 8 bases. Looked up from germline, CDR1 is MNHEY and CDR2 is SMNVEV (reference sequence). This CDR3 comprises 17 residues. V was pared by 2 bases and J by 3 bases, with 9 bases of the junction left unmatched. The CDR3 sequence: CASSLRFGGQVNQPQHF. For the CDR3, the DNA is TGTGCCAGCAGTTTACGGTTTGGGGGACAGGTCAATCAGCCCCAGCATTTT.

This clonotype was detected only a few times. This sequence joins TRBV3-1 and TRBJ2-1, with 13 bases fitting TRBD2. Germline V gene sequence: CDR1 LGHDT, CDR2 YNNKEL (reference sequence). The CDR3 covers 15 residues. Trimming removed 5 bases from V and 7 bases from J; junction bases left unmatched: 5. This CDR3 is CASSKLAGGRNEQFF. The CDR3 DNA follows: TGTGCCAGCAGCAAACTAGCGGGGGGGAGGAATGAGCAGTTCTTC.

The table lists this clonotype with many counts. This chain links TRBV20-1 with TRBJ2-1; D is uncertain. This CDR3 has 15 amino acids. In germline, CDR1 is DFQATT, CDR2 SNEGSKA (reference sequence). V was cut by 6 bases and J by 4 bases, with 19 bases left in between. CDR3 coding DNA: TGCAGTGCAAGGGCCCGACCAGATCGTTACAATGAGCAGTTCTTC. It codes for CSARARPDRYNEQFF.

This clonotype was recorded at least ten times. V usage is TRBV5-5 and J usage is TRBJ1-5; D is unclear. CDR1 SGHKS and CDR2 YYEKEE come from the germline V gene (reference sequence). CDR3 length equals 14 residues. The V end lost 1 base, the J end lost 6 bases, and 11 bases lay between the germline ends. CDR3 bases: TGTGCCAGCAGCTTGATTGGGGAGGGTCAGCCCCAGCATTTT. Translation: CASSLIGEGQPQHF.

In the case of this clonotype: At one end, the junction sequence differs from germline, possibly due to a read error. The V call is TRBV3-1, the J call TRBJ2-1; the D gene is possibly TRBD2 (6 bases). From germline, CDR1 is LGHDT and CDR2 YNNKEL (reference sequence). The CDR3 totals 15 residues. The CDR3 loop reads CASTQTGVAYNEQFF. CDR3 DNA sequence: TGTGCCAGCACCCAAACGGGGGTGGCCTACAATGAGCAGTTCTTC.

This clonotype was found a few times. The rearrangement uses TRBV7-2 and TRBJ2-3; TRBD2 matches 8 bases. The germline CDR1 and CDR2 sequences are SGHTA and FQGNSA. V shed 6 bases, J shed 5 bases, and the junction held 7 bases outside the gene matches. The CDR3 spans 14 residues. CDR3 coding DNA: TGTGCCAGCAGACTAGCGGTCGAAATAGATACGCAGTATTTT. Encoded protein: CASRLAVEIDTQYF.

This clonotype was detected a few times. The chain has TRBV19 and TRBJ1-1; possible D gene TRBD1, 5 bases. Trimming took off 6 bases at V and 4 bases at J, with 12 bases between the two ends. The germline gives CDR1 LNHDA, CDR2 SQIVND (reference sequence). The CDR3 contains 13 residues. The CDR3 bases are TGTGCCAGTAGGAGGGGTGGAGTCACTGAAGCTTTCTTT. Amino acid sequence: CASRRGGVTEAFF.

The chain carries TRBV4-1 and TRBJ2-2; D gene unclear. The CDR3 consists of 12 residues. Per germline, CDR1 MGHRA and CDR2 YSYEKL. The ends were cut back, 2 bases at V and 7 bases at J, with 5 bases in the middle. Written as DNA, the CDR3 is TGCGCCAGCAGCCAATTTGACGGGGAGCTGTTTTTT. It yields the protein CASSQFDGELFF.

This clonotype was observed a handful of times. The chain combines TRBV6-2 or TRBV6-3 with TRBJ1-5, with a weak D call TRBD1 (6 bases). The CDR3 sequence is 14 residues long. Trimming removed 8 bases from V and 2 bases from J, with 13 bases in between. Per the germline V gene, CDR1 is MNHEY and CDR2 is SVGEGT. The CDR3 loop reads CASARAGGNQPQHF. The CDR3, as DNA: TGTGCCAGCGCTAGGGCAGGGGGCAATCAGCCCCAGCATTTT.

This clonotype was recorded a few times. The rearrangement joins TRBV29-1 to TRBJ2-2, with D possibly being TRBD2 (5 bases). Trimming took off 5 bases at V and 4 bases at J, with 8 bases between the two ends. The CDR3 is 12 amino acids. CDR1 is SQVTM and CDR2 is ANQGSEA in the germline V gene. Here the CDR3 reads CSVPSRTGELFF. CDR3 sequence (DNA): TGCAGCGTTCCTAGCCGCACCGGGGAGCTGTTTTTT.

The chain joins TRBV20-1 to TRBJ2-1, with 11 bases that match TRBD2. After removal of 6 bases from V and 2 bases from J, the junction contained 9 bases not matched to a gene. The germline gives CDR1 DFQATT, CDR2 SNEGSKA (reference sequence). CDR3 length: 16 amino acids. The CDR3, as DNA: TGCAGTGCCCGGACTAGCGGGTACCCTACCTACAATGAGCAGTTCTTC. Its translation is CSARTSGYPTYNEQFF.

This clonotype has more than one count but fewer than ten. The chain has TRBV20-1 and TRBJ2-7; TRBD2 matches at 8 bases. The germline V gene encodes CDR1 DFQATT and CDR2 SNEGSKA (reference sequence). J was trimmed by 1 base and V by 5 bases; bases with no gene match: 10. The CDR3 length is 15 residues. CDR3: CSAYALAGSSYEQYF. In nucleotides, the CDR3 is TGCAGTGCTTACGCCTTAGCGGGAAGTTCCTACGAGCAGTACTTC.

This clonotype has a count of ten or more. V is TRBV12-3 or TRBV12-4 and J is TRBJ1-2; 12 positions match TRBD1. Unmatched junction bases numbered 4, after V lost 4 bases and J lost 7 bases. The CDR3 contains 14 residues. Here the CDR3 reads CASSSGTGGSGYTF. CDR3 sequence (DNA): TGTGCCAGCAGTTCGGGGACAGGGGGCAGTGGCTACACCTTC.

This chain connects TRBV20-1 to TRBJ2-5, with TRBD1 matching over 9 bases. The CDR3 has 13 residues. Germline V gene sequence: CDR1 DFQATT, CDR2 SNEGSKA (reference sequence). V gave up 5 bases and J gave up 7 bases; unmatched junction bases: 8. The CDR3 here is CSACRDRDTTQYF. The CDR3 bases are TGCAGTGCTTGCCGGGACAGGGATACGACCCAGTACTTC.

This clonotype appeared a few times. This chain's CDR3 is CASSGVGTGGSDTEAFF. CDR3 DNA: TGTGCCAGCAGTGGAGTCGGGACAGGGGGCTCGGACACTGAAGCTTTCTTT. The rearrangement links TRBV2 to TRBJ1-1; 12 positions match TRBD1. CDR3 length: 17 amino acids. Per the germline V gene, CDR1 is SNHLY and CDR2 is FYNNEI. J gave up 3 bases and V 4 bases, and 9 bases lay outside the gene matches.

The chain recombines TRBV5-4 with TRBJ2-5; 8 positions agree with TRBD1. Trimming removed 4 bases from V and 4 bases from J; junction bases left unmatched: 9. Germline-derived CDR1 and CDR2 are SGHNT and YYREEE (reference sequence). This CDR3 region has 15 residues. The CDR3 DNA sequence: TGTGCCAGCAGCCCTTGGACAGGGCGAGGAGAGACCCAGTACTTC. The encoded protein is CASSPWTGRGETQYF.